A single sample is the source of the 11 T cell receptor beta chains below, sequenced in a study of cytomegalovirus exposure and HLA in healthy donors. 60 Vbeta and 13 Jbeta primers were used in PCR. The repertoire was sequenced with immunoSEQ multiplex PCR; TCRdb's copy has only in-frame clones and lacks some. The table lists approximately 160,000 clones, roughly 80% of them singletons. The sequencing input was PBMCs. The origin of the receptors is a girl aged 2-9 years in good health and CMV-seropositive.

This clone has only a few counts. The chain links TRBV7-3 to TRBJ2-7, with D unclear. This CDR3 comprises 10 residues. Trimming stripped 6 bases from V and 7 bases from J, with 7 bases between. CDR1 and CDR2 (germline): SGHTA, FQGTGA. The CDR3, as DNA: TGTGCCAGCAGTATTAATGAGCAGTACTTC. Translated, it gives CASSINEQYF.

This clone was counted once. The chain combines TRBV6-1 with TRBJ2-5; 7 bases align to TRBD2. Germline assignment: CDR1 MNHNS and CDR2 SASEGT. Trimming cost V 2 bases and J 5 bases; bases outside gene matches: 14. CDR3 length: 17 residues. DNA for the CDR3: TGTGCCAGCAGTGAACGGGGGACTAAGGTTGGAGGGGAGACCCAGTACTTC. Its protein is CASSERGTKVGGETQYF.

This clone showed up just once. This rearrangement joins TRBV27 to TRBJ2-5; D might be TRBD2 (5 bases). Germline V lookup: CDR1 MNHEY, CDR2 SMNVEV (reference sequence). V was trimmed by 4 bases and J by 4 bases, leaving 16 bases between them. The CDR3 spans 15 residues. CDR3: CASSSLDQAGETQYF. CDR3 sequence (DNA): TGTGCCAGCAGTTCCCTTGACCAGGCGGGAGAGACCCAGTACTTC.

This chain links TRBV18 with TRBJ2-2; 7 nucleotides align to TRBD1. The CDR3 is 14 residues long. V lost 8 bases and J lost 3; bases outside the gene matches: 6. CDR1 KGHSH and CDR2 LQKENI come from the germline V gene. The CDR3 sequence: CASGDRAHTGELFF. The CDR3 DNA reads as TGTGCCAGCGGCGACAGGGCCCACACCGGGGAGCTGTTTTTT.

The rearrangement joins TRBV29-1 to TRBJ2-3; D call uncertain. The V end lost 6 bases, the J end lost 6 bases, and 10 bases lay between the germline ends. The CDR3 sequence is 11 residues long. Germline CDR1 reads SQVTM; CDR2 reads ANQGSEA. This CDR3 reads CSVKTGDTQYF. For the CDR3, the DNA is TGCAGCGTCAAGACTGGGGATACGCAGTATTTT.

This clone has just one count. This chain joins TRBV30 and TRBJ2-5; 10 nucleotides line up with TRBD2. CDR1 GTSNPN and CDR2 SVGIG come from the germline V gene (reference sequence). V lost 2 bases, J lost 5 bases, and 14 bases stayed unmatched. The CDR3 consists of 17 residues. CDR3: CAWSLGLAGESQETQYF. For the CDR3, the DNA is TGTGCCTGGAGTCTCGGTCTAGCGGGAGAGTCGCAGGAGACCCAGTACTTC.

CDR3 DNA: TGCGCCAGCAGTCACTACGGACTGATTTTCTACGAGCAGTACTTC. This sequence encodes CASSHYGLIFYEQYF. The rearrangement joins TRBV23-1 to TRBJ2-7; a weak D match, TRBD2 (5 bases). Being an ORF, TRBV23-1 has a function that is uncertain. Deletions cut 3 bases from V and 3 bases from J, with 15 bases between. CDR3 length: 15 residues.

J is TRBJ1-2 and V is TRBV2; tentatively, D is TRBD1 (6 bases). V was cut by 2 bases and J by 4 bases, with 14 bases left in between. Per germline, CDR1 SNHLY and CDR2 FYNNEI. This CDR3 comprises 15 residues. CDR3 nucleotides: TGTGCCAGCAGTGAACCCCGGACAGTTACCTATGGCTACACCTTC. It yields the protein CASSEPRTVTYGYTF.

CDR3 region: CASSPDRGRGETQYF. The CDR3 DNA sequence: TGTGCCAGCAGCCCCGACAGGGGGCGGGGAGAGACCCAGTACTTC. This rearrangement joins TRBV6-6 to TRBJ2-5; TRBD1 matches 10 bases. Germline V gene data show CDR1 as MNHNY and CDR2 as SVGAGI (reference sequence). Losses at the gene ends were 6 bases for V and 4 bases for J; bases not matched to a gene: 8. This CDR3 region has 15 residues.

The genes are TRBV6-1 and TRBJ2-7, with TRBD1 identical over 11 bases. V was pared by 9 bases and J by 4 bases, with 5 bases of the junction left unmatched. This CDR3 spans 13 amino acids. Per germline, CDR1 MNHNS and CDR2 SASEGT. CDR3 sequence (DNA): TGTGCCAGTGAAGGGACAGGGGGATACGAGCAGTACTTC. Translated: CASEGTGGYEQYF.

V usage is TRBV5-4 and J usage is TRBJ2-5; D not certain. The CDR3 extends over 14 amino acids. Deletions cut 7 bases from V and 4 bases from J, with 17 bases between. Germline lookup yields CDR1 SGHNT and CDR2 YYREEE (reference sequence). The CDR3 nucleotides read TGTGCCAGCTTAGCCGAAAACCGAATAGAGACCCAGTACTTC. Amino acids: CASLAENRIETQYF.